This passage covers 30 T cell receptor beta chains from one sample sequenced in a study of cytomegalovirus exposure and HLA in healthy donors. Both 60 Vbeta primers and 13 Jbeta primers went into the PCR. Clones were sequenced by immunoSEQ multiplex PCR, and TCRdb holds only the in-frame ones, with some missing. In the table there are about 160,000 clones, 70% to 90% of which are singletons. The sequenced sample consisted of PBMCs. The receptors here all came from a man aged 18 to 30 in good health and CMV-seropositive.

The rearrangement joins TRBV30 to TRBJ2-7; D not certain. The germline gives CDR1 GTSNPN, CDR2 SVGIG (reference sequence). The CDR3 extends over 12 amino acids. Trimming left V 4 bases short and J 5 bases short, with 12 bases between. The CDR3 reads CAWNLPQDEQYF. The DNA for the CDR3 is TGTGCCTGGAACCTGCCCCAGGACGAGCAGTACTTC.

This chain uses TRBV18 with TRBJ2-1; the D gene is possibly TRBD2 (6 bases). The germline gives CDR1 KGHSH, CDR2 LQKENI. CDR3 size: 14 residues. V lost 2 bases and J lost 6, with 11 bases in between. CDR3: CASSPSIGGNEQFF. CDR3 coding DNA: TGTGCCAGCTCACCATCAATCGGGGGCAATGAGCAGTTCTTC.

V usage is TRBV7-3 and J usage is TRBJ2-3; D may be TRBD2 (6 bases). The CDR3 is 15 residues long. V lost 5 bases to trimming and J lost 2 bases, with 14 bases between them. From germline, CDR1 is SGHTA and CDR2 FQGTGA. The CDR3 protein is CASSPRRDSTDTQYF. The CDR3 DNA reads TGTGCCAGCAGCCCCCGCCGGGACTCCACAGATACGCAGTATTTT.

This sequence joins TRBV27 and TRBJ2-7; 8 positions agree with TRBD2. The CDR3 length is 14 residues. Germline V lookup: CDR1 MNHEY, CDR2 SMNVEV (reference sequence). V lost 5 bases and J lost 1; bases outside the gene matches: 4. The CDR3 coding sequence is TGTGCCAGCAGTGCCCAGCGGGGGTCCTACGAGCAGTACTTC. Its translation: CASSAQRGSYEQYF.

This chain joins TRBV2 and TRBJ1-2; TRBD1 aligns across 7 bases. CDR3 size: 14 residues. The V and J ends lost 5 bases and 7 bases, in that order; junction bases with no gene match: 10. Looked up from germline, CDR1 is SNHLY and CDR2 is FYNNEI. The CDR3 region is CASSSGTANRGYTF. The CDR3 bases are TGTGCCAGCAGTTCCGGGACAGCGAATCGTGGCTACACCTTC.

The chain carries TRBV4-3 and TRBJ1-2, with D perhaps matching TRBD1 (5 bases). This CDR3 contains 16 residues. V lost 1 base to trimming and J lost 2 bases, with 14 bases between them. CDR1 is LGHNA and CDR2 is YSLEER in the germline V gene. In DNA form, the CDR3 reads TGCGCCAGCAGCCAAGGACGGGGGAACTGGAACTATGGCTACACCTTC. Translated, it gives CASSQGRGNWNYGYTF.

The rearrangement uses TRBV25-1 and TRBJ1-1; 9 bases are a match to TRBD1. CDR3 length: 13 residues. V was pared by 8 bases and J by 5 bases, with 6 bases of the junction left unmatched. Germline loops: CDR1 MGHDK, CDR2 SYGVNS. The CDR3 coding sequence is TGTGCCAGCGGGGGACAGGGTGGGACTGAAGCTTTCTTT. It specifies CASGGQGGTEAFF.

The chain combines TRBV6-5 with TRBJ2-1, with 11 bases that match TRBD2. This CDR3 contains 13 residues. The V gene's germline CDR1 is MNHEY and CDR2 SVGAGI. The trim removed 10 bases at V and 8 bases at J, leaving 7 bases unmatched. The CDR3 sequence: CAISGGALDEQFF. DNA of the CDR3: TGTGCCATTAGCGGGGGGGCCCTCGATGAGCAGTTCTTC.

V gene TRBV19 combines with J gene TRBJ2-7; the match to TRBD1 covers 8 bases. V lost 3 bases and J lost 6; bases outside the gene matches: 7. The CDR3 spans 14 residues. CDR1 and CDR2 (germline): LNHDA, SQIVND (reference sequence). The CDR3 sequence: CASSMGRGRFEQYF. The CDR3 DNA is TGTGCCAGTAGTATGGGCAGGGGGCGTTTCGAGCAGTACTTC.

The rearrangement links TRBV7-2 to TRBJ2-3; D might be TRBD2 (6 bases). The CDR3 is 15 amino acids. CDR1 is SGHTA, CDR2 FQGNSA, per germline. V gave up 1 base and J gave up 2 bases, with 10 bases separating them. For the CDR3, the DNA is TGTGCCAGCAGCTTAGGAGGCGGGGTCACAGATACGCAGTATTTT. Protein product: CASSLGGGVTDTQYF.

This chain uses TRBV29-1 with TRBJ2-3; unclear D gene. CDR3 size: 14 residues. CDR1 and CDR2 from the germline V gene are SQVTM and ANQGSEA. V was clipped by 7 bases and J by 6 bases, with 20 bases between them. The CDR3 bases are TGCAGCGGGTGGTCGGGTCGTACCGGGGATACGCAGTATTTT. As protein: CSGWSGRTGDTQYF.

Comment on this clone: This sample includes further DNA sequences coding for the same CDR3. The CDR3 protein is CASSLDPGSGNTIYF. In nucleotides, the CDR3 is TGTGCCAGCAGCCTCGATCCAGGCTCTGGAAACACCATATATTTT. The genes are TRBV7-2 and TRBJ1-3; no clear D. The CDR3 spans 15 residues. The germline CDR1 and CDR2 sequences are SGHTA and FQGNSA. Deletions cut 5 bases from V and 0 bases from J, with 11 bases between.

The J gene is TRBJ1-1, the V gene TRBV29-1; 8 positions agree with TRBD1. Germline lookup yields CDR1 SQVTM and CDR2 ANQGSEA. V trimming: 7 bases; J trimming: 0 bases; junction bases outside the gene matches: 1. The CDR3 length is 12 residues. The CDR3 coding sequence is TGCAGCGGGGGACAGGTGAACACTGAAGCTTTCTTT. It codes for CSGGQVNTEAFF.

This sequence joins TRBV15 and TRBJ1-2; tentatively, D is TRBD1 (5 bases). CDR1 LNHNV and CDR2 YYDKDF come from the germline V gene (reference sequence). CDR3 size: 14 residues. Trimming cost V 4 bases and J 8 bases, with 17 bases left between them. The CDR3 loop reads CATSTGTERSGYTF. The CDR3 nucleotides are TGTGCCACCAGCACAGGGACTGAACGCAGCGGCTACACCTTC.

V usage is TRBV11-2 and J usage is TRBJ1-4, with 8 bases fitting TRBD1. Trimming removed 6 bases from V and 5 bases from J; junction bases left unmatched: 5. The CDR3 totals 14 residues. CDR1 and CDR2 from the germline V gene are SGHAT and FQNNGV. CDR3 sequence: CASRTGDLNEKLFF. The CDR3 DNA reads as TGTGCCAGCAGGACAGGGGATTTAAATGAAAAACTGTTTTTT.

V and J are TRBV9 and TRBJ2-6, with TRBD1 matching over 11 bases. This CDR3 has 19 amino acids. CDR1 is SGDLS, CDR2 YYNGEE, per germline. V lost 4 bases to trimming and J lost 0 bases; unmatched junction nucleotides: 9. The CDR3 region is CASSTLRDRGSSGANVLTF. The DNA of the CDR3 is TGTGCCAGCAGCACCCTCAGGGACAGGGGGAGCTCTGGGGCCAACGTCCTGACTTTC.

The chain combines TRBV4-2 with TRBJ1-3; 9 nucleotides align to TRBD1. Germline V lookup: CDR1 LGHNA, CDR2 YNFKEQ. With 4 bases clipped from V and 2 bases from J, the junction kept 6 bases outside the gene matches. This CDR3 region has 16 residues. As DNA, the CDR3 is TGTGCCAGCAGCCGGACAGGGGAGGCGACTGGAAACACCATATATTTT. Its protein product is CASSRTGEATGNTIYF.

V gene TRBV9 combines with J gene TRBJ2-7; TRBD2 matches 8 bases. This CDR3 has 16 residues. J was trimmed by 2 bases and V by 0 bases; bases with no gene match: 7. The germline V gene encodes CDR1 SGDLS and CDR2 YYNGEE. The CDR3 spells CASSVGAGGVPYEQYF. DNA for the CDR3: TGTGCCAGCAGCGTAGGGGCGGGGGGAGTACCCTACGAGCAGTACTTC.

The V and J genes are TRBV18 and TRBJ1-1; 10 bases fit TRBD1. V was pared by 2 bases and J by 4 bases, with 1 base of the junction left unmatched. This CDR3 region has 14 residues. The V gene's germline CDR1 is KGHSH and CDR2 LQKENI. As DNA, the CDR3 is TGTGCCAGCTCACCAAGGACAGGGGGCACTGAAGCTTTCTTT. It encodes CASSPRTGGTEAFF.

CDR3 nucleotide sequence: TGCGCCAGCAGCCAAAGTCAGAGGAGTGACTACGAGCAGTACTTC. Protein sequence: CASSQSQRSDYEQYF. J is TRBJ2-7 and V is TRBV4-1; D is undetermined. CDR3 size: 15 residues. Germline V gene sequence: CDR1 MGHRA, CDR2 YSYEKL. V was shortened by 2 bases and J by 3 bases, with 14 bases between the two germline ends.

This sequence joins TRBV9 and TRBJ2-1; D is perhaps TRBD1 (6 bases). CDR1 and CDR2 (germline): SGDLS, YYNGEE. CDR3 length: 13 residues. The V and J ends lost 3 bases and 4 bases respectively, with 8 bases between them. CDR3 amino acids: CASSGTEYNEQFF. The CDR3 DNA is TGTGCCAGCAGCGGGACAGAGTACAATGAGCAGTTCTTC.

The V gene is TRBV4-3, the J gene TRBJ2-7; 11 nucleotides line up with TRBD1. Germline V gene sequence: CDR1 LGHNA, CDR2 YSLEER. The J segment lost 7 bases and the V segment lost 4 bases, leaving 6 bases of the junction unmatched. The CDR3 has 14 residues. CDR3 sequence: CASSRGQGGREQYF. DNA of the CDR3: TGCGCCAGCAGCCGGGGACAGGGGGGGAGGGAGCAGTACTTC.

This clone was observed a handful of times. This chain joins TRBV11-3 and TRBJ2-7; 11 nucleotides agree with TRBD2. V trimming: 1 base; J trimming: 4 bases; junction bases outside the gene matches: 3. The CDR3 is made up of 15 amino acids. Looked up from germline, CDR1 is SGHNT and CDR2 is YENEEA. CDR3: CASSLGSGGDYEQYF. The CDR3 DNA follows: TGTGCCAGCAGCTTAGGTAGCGGGGGGGATTACGAGCAGTACTTC.

The V gene is TRBV6-6, the J gene TRBJ1-2, with TRBD1 as a possible D gene (6 bases). V shed 0 bases and J shed 4 bases, with 12 bases lying between them. The CDR3 runs 15 residues. CDR1 is MNHNY, CDR2 SVGAGI, per germline (reference sequence). The CDR3 loop reads CASSYSPAGAYGYTF. CDR3 in DNA: TGTGCCAGCAGTTACTCTCCGGCAGGGGCCTATGGCTACACCTTC.

Comments on this clone: The conserved phenylalanine or tryptophan is not found at the CDR3 terminus, so this likely reflects a read error. The chain joins TRBV5-6 to TRBJ1-1; D is possibly TRBD1 (6 bases). Germline CDR1 SGHDT, CDR2 YYEEEE. The V end was cut by 4 bases, the J end by 5 bases, with 24 bases between. The CDR3 has 17 residues. The CDR3 nucleotides read TGTGCCAGCAGCCTTACGAGGAGCTACAAGGGGACAACTGAAGCTTTCTCT. Translation: CASSLTRSYKGTTEAFS.

V usage is TRBV4-3 and J usage is TRBJ2-7; D is possibly TRBD2 (5 bases). In germline, CDR1 is LGHNA, CDR2 YSLEER. The length of the CDR3 is 14 residues. Trimming took 0 bases from V and 3 from J, leaving 9 bases between them. CDR3 amino acids: CASSQDWGDYEQYF. The CDR3 DNA is TGCGCCAGCAGCCAAGATTGGGGAGACTACGAGCAGTACTTC.

The chain uses TRBV18 and TRBJ2-1, with D unclear. Germline V CDR1 and CDR2: KGHSH, LQKENI. CDR3 size: 13 residues. Trimming pared 3 bases from V and 4 bases from J, leaving 7 bases between. The CDR3 protein is CASSPRGYNEQFF. As DNA, the CDR3 is TGTGCCAGCTCACCGAGAGGTTACAATGAGCAGTTCTTC.

V usage is TRBV10-3 and J usage is TRBJ1-1; 10 positions agree with TRBD1. Trimming at V came to 5 bases and at J to 4 bases, leaving 7 bases not matched to a gene. The germline V gene has CDR1 ENHRY and CDR2 SYGVKD. There are 15 residues in the CDR3. In DNA, the CDR3 is TGTGCCATCAGTTCAGACAGGGGGCATACCACTGAAGCTTTCTTT. Its translation is CAISSDRGHTTEAFF.

The chain couples TRBV6-1 to TRBJ1-6; D not resolved. This CDR3 comprises 18 residues. Germline V lookup: CDR1 MNHNS, CDR2 SASEGT. The ends were cut back, 1 base at V and 0 bases at J, with 13 bases in the middle. CDR3 protein: CASSEVSGWSSYNSPLHF. CDR3 DNA sequence: TGTGCCAGCAGTGAAGTATCCGGTTGGAGCTCCTATAATTCACCCCTCCACTTT.

The chain uses TRBV28 and TRBJ2-6, with D uncertain. V shed 6 bases and J shed 0 bases, with 3 bases lying between them. This CDR3 spans 13 amino acids. The germline gives CDR1 MDHEN, CDR2 SYDVKM. CDR3 DNA: TGTGCCAGCAGCTCCTCTGGGGCCAACGTCCTGACTTTC. Protein sequence: CASSSSGANVLTF.